These T cell receptor beta chains were read from a single sample in a study of cytomegalovirus exposure and HLA in healthy donors. Repertoires were generated with immunoSEQ multiplex PCR, while TCRdb's copy carries only in-frame clones and drops some. The table lists about 170,000 clones, under 80% of them singletons. Sequencing was done on a sample of PBMCs. The receptors were gathered from a woman aged 45 to 65 in good health and CMV-seropositive. CDR3s include the opening cysteine and the closing phenylalanine or tryptophan. Fields, in order: clone size, V gene, D gene, J gene, CDR3 DNA, CDR3 protein. A D gene is named only where the DNA matches it firmly. A row's size may be missing; if present it is once, few, many or a size class.

>-|TRBV5-1|-|TRBJ1-1
TGCGCCAGCAGCTTGGACGCGGGGAAGGCTTTCTTT
CASSLDAGKAFF
>-|TRBV27|-|TRBJ1-1
TGTGCCAGCAGTAGTACGGGATCCAAAGCTTTCTTT
CASSSTGSKAFF
>once|TRBV5-1|-|TRBJ2-3
TGCGCCAGCAGCTGGTTAGCGGAGACAGATACGCAGTATTTT
CASSWLAETDTQYF
>-|TRBV7-9|-|TRBJ2-7
TGTGCCAGCAGCTTAGGACGAACGGGTAGGGGTGACGAGCAGTACTTC
CASSLGRTGRGDEQYF
>once|TRBV6-1|-|TRBJ1-1
TGTGCCAGTGTACAGGGATTTAACACTGAAGCTTTCTTT
CASVQGFNTEAFF
>-|TRBV2|-|TRBJ1-5
TGTGCCAGCAGTGAGGGGGGGAACCAGCATTTT
CASSEGGNQHF
>-|TRBV6-5|-|TRBJ1-1
TGTGCCAGCAACCACAGGGAGGGGAACACTGAAGCTTTCTTT
CASNHREGNTEAFF
>-|TRBV30|TRBD1|TRBJ1-4
TGTGCCTGGAGTAGGACAGGGAGTAATCATGAAAAACTGTTTTTT
CAWSRTGSNHEKLFF
>many|TRBV9|TRBD1|TRBJ1-2
TGTGCCAGCAGCACCCACAGGGGGCCGAACTATGGCTACACCTTC
CASSTHRGPNYGYTF
>few|TRBV7-3|-|TRBJ1-1
TGTGCCAGCAGCCTAGACAGTCGTACTGAAGCTTTCTTT
CASSLDSRTEAFF
>-|TRBV7-7|TRBD2|TRBJ2-2
TGTGCTAGCAGCTTAGGAGCGGGGACCGGGGAGCTGTTTTTT
CASSLGAGTGELFF
>-|TRBV21-1|-|TRBJ2-7
TGTGCCAGCAGCGTTGGCGGTATCTACGAGCAGTACTTC
CASSVGGIYEQYF
>-|TRBV29-1|TRBD1|TRBJ1-2
TGCAGCGTTGAGACAGGGGGTGGCTACACCTTC
CSVETGGGYTF
>-|TRBV14|TRBD1|TRBJ2-2
TGTGCCAGCAGCCAATCCTTACAGGGGGCATGGACCGGGGAGCTGTTTTTT
CASSQSLQGAWTGELFF
>-|TRBV19|TRBD1|TRBJ1-4
TGTGCCAGTAGTATCCCAGGACAGGGGGAAGAAAAACTGTTTTTT
CASSIPGQGEEKLFF
>-|TRBV4-1|TRBD1|TRBJ1-2
TGCGCCAGCAGCCAAGTAATAGGGGGCGAAGGCTACACCTTC
CASSQVIGGEGYTF
>-|TRBV19|-|TRBJ1-1
TGTGCCAGTAGATTTGACTGGGGAGGCACTGAAGCTTTCTTT
CASRFDWGGTEAFF
>few|TRBV7-8|-|TRBJ1-2
TGTGCCAGCAGCTTAGAGGGGCGTCAGGGCTACACCTTC
CASSLEGRQGYTF
>few|TRBV4-1|TRBD1|TRBJ1-5
TGCGCCAGCAGCCAAAGGCAGGGGGAGAAGCCCCAGCATTTT
CASSQRQGEKPQHF
>-|TRBV6-1|-|TRBJ1-4
TGTGCCAGCGGGTCCAGGGAGGGCGAAAAACTGTTTTTT
CASGSREGEKLFF
>-|TRBV6-5|-|TRBJ2-3
TGTGCCAGCAGTTACAAGTGGGGGGGCACAGATACGCAGTATTTT
CASSYKWGGTDTQYF
>-|TRBV5-1|-|TRBJ2-7
TGCGCCAGCAGCCCTCTGGGGGGGCCCGAGCAGTACTTC
CASSPLGGPEQYF
>-|TRBV7-9|-|TRBJ2-4
TGTGCCAGCAGTGAACAGATACTAGCCAAAAACATTCAGTACTTC
CASSEQILAKNIQYF
>-|TRBV5-1|TRBD1|TRBJ2-7
TGCGCCAGCAGCTTGGTGGGTGGGGACAGGCAATACGAGCAGTACTTC
CASSLVGGDRQYEQYF
>once|TRBV19|-|TRBJ2-7
TGTGCCAGTAGTCCAGAGGATGTTCCCCGCTACGAGCAGTACTTC
CASSPEDVPRYEQYF
>once|TRBV11-3|-|TRBJ2-1
TGTGCCAGCAGCAATTTGGGCCTTTCTAATGAGCAGTTCTTC
CASSNLGLSNEQFF
>-|TRBV6-5|TRBD2|TRBJ2-7
TGTGCCAGCACCCCAGGGCGGGGGGCCCCTTACGAGCAGTACTTC
CASTPGRGAPYEQYF
>-|TRBV9|-|TRBJ2-7
TGTGCCAGCAGCGTAACAGGCGGACCCTCCTACGAGCAGTACTTC
CASSVTGGPSYEQYF
>-|TRBV2|-|TRBJ2-2
TGTGCCAGCTGCGGGACGGGGAACACCGGGGAGCTGTTTTTT
CASCGTGNTGELFF
>-|TRBV20-1|TRBD2|TRBJ2-3
TGCAGTGCTAGCGACGGTAGCGGGGCGCACTTT
CSASDGSGAHF
>-|TRBV2|-|TRBJ1-4
TGTGCCAGCAGTTCTAACCGGGGAGCAATAAATGAAAAACTGTTTTTT
CASSSNRGAINEKLFF
>-|TRBV25-1|TRBD1|TRBJ2-7
TGTGCCAGCAGCTGGACAGGGGACTCCTACGAGCAGTACTTC
CASSWTGDSYEQYF
>-|TRBV6-5|-|TRBJ1-2
TGTGCCAGCAGCCGTTCCCTCGGGTTTAACTATGGCTACACCTTC
CASSRSLGFNYGYTF
>-|TRBV2|-|TRBJ2-7
TGTGCCAGCACTCAGCTAGAGGGCCGCCCCGAGCAGTACTTC
CASTQLEGRPEQYF
>-|TRBV7-6|-|TRBJ2-5
TGTGCCAGCAGCTTAGCCCTAGAGAAAGAGACCCAGTACTTC
CASSLALEKETQYF
>-|TRBV13|TRBD2|TRBJ2-1
TGTGCCAGCAGCTCCCTTCTAGCGGGGGGATACAATGAGCAGTTCTTC
CASSSLLAGGYNEQFF
>-|TRBV2|TRBD1|TRBJ2-6
TGTGCCAGCAGTTCCCTGACAGGGGGCACCGGGGCCAACGTCCTGACTTTC
CASSSLTGGTGANVLTF
>once|TRBV6-1|TRBD1|TRBJ1-2
TGTGCCAGCAGTGAAGCGGCAGGACAGGGGGTAGTTGGCTACACCTTC
CASSEAAGQGVVGYTF
>-|TRBV27|TRBD1|TRBJ2-7
TGTGCCAGCAGTCGGACAGGGTACGAGCAGTACTTC
CASSRTGYEQYF
>-|TRBV6-6|-|TRBJ2-1
TGTGCCAGCAGTTCGGCGGTTGGCTACAATGAGCAGTTCTTC
CASSSAVGYNEQFF
>-|TRBV11-1|-|TRBJ2-7
TGTGCCAGCACAGGGATCTCCTACGAGCAGTACTTC
CASTGISYEQYF
>-|TRBV30|-|TRBJ2-7
TGTGCCTGGAGTATCTTTCGTGAGGTATTGGATCTGGCCTTCATCGGTCACTACGAGCAGTACTTC
CAWSIFREVLDLAFIGHYEQYF
>-|TRBV7-9|TRBD2|TRBJ2-1
TGTTCCAGCAGCTTACGCGGGGGGGCCGATGAGCAGTTCTTC
CSSSLRGGADEQFF
>-|TRBV7-9|-|TRBJ2-5
TGTGCCAGCAGCTTAAATAGCGACCAAGAGACCCAGTACTTC
CASSLNSDQETQYF
>few|TRBV30|-|TRBJ2-7
TGTGCCTGGAGGGAGCAGGGTGCCCCCTACGAGCAGTACTTC
CAWREQGAPYEQYF
>few|TRBV11-3|-|TRBJ2-1
TGTGCCAGCAGCTTGGGCGGGGTAGTCTCCTACAATGAGCAGTTCTTC
CASSLGGVVSYNEQFF
>-|TRBV4-2|TRBD2|TRBJ2-1
TGTGCCAGCAGCCAAGAAGGCGTAGGACTAGCGGGGCCCAATGAGCAGTTCTTC
CASSQEGVGLAGPNEQFF
>once|TRBV2|-|TRBJ2-7
TGTGCCAGCACCTACTCCGGGTCCTACGAGCAGTACTTC
CASTYSGSYEQYF
>-|TRBV18|-|TRBJ1-1
TGTGCCAGCTCACCCGCGGGGGCTCAGGGGACTGAAGCTTTCTTT
CASSPAGAQGTEAFF
>-|TRBV18|TRBD2|TRBJ2-1
TGTGCCAGCTCACCACCGGCGGGGGGGTACAATGAGCAGTTCTTC
CASSPPAGGYNEQFF
>-|TRBV15|-|TRBJ1-2
TGTGCCACCAGCATGACTCGGGTCTATGGCTACACCTTC
CATSMTRVYGYTF